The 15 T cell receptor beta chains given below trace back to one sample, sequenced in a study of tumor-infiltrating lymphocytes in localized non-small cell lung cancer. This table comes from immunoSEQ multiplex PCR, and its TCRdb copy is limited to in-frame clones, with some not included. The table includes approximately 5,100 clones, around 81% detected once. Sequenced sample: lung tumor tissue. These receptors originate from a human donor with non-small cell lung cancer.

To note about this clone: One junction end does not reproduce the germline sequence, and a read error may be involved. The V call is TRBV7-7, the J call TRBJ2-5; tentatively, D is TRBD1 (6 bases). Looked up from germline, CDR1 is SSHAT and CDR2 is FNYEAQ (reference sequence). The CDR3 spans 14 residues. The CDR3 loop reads CASSPRGPEETQYF. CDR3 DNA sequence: TGTGCTAGCAGCCCCAGGGGTCCGGAGGAGACCCAGTACTTC. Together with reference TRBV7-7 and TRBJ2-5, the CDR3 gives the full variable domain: GAGVSQSPRYKVTKRGQDVTLRCDPISSHATLYWYQQALGQGPEFLTYFNYEAQPDKSGLPSDRFSAERPEGSISTLTIQRTEQRDSAMYRCASSPRGPEETQYFGPGTRLLVL.

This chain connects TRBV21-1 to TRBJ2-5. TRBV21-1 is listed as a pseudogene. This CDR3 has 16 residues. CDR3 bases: TGTGCCAGCAGCACCTACCTGTCAGGGACCCAAGAGACCCAGTACTTC. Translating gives CASSTYLSGTQETQYF.

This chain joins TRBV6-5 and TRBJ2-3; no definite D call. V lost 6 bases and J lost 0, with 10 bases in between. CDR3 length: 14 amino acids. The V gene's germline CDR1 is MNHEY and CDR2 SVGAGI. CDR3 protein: CASSRVRSTDTQYF. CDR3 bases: TGTGCCAGCAGCCGGGTGAGGAGCACAGATACGCAGTATTTT.

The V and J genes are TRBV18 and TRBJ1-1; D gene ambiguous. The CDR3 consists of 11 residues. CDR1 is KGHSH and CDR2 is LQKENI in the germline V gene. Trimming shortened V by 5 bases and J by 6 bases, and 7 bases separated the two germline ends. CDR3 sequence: CASSGLAEAFF. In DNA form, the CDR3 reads TGTGCCAGCTCAGGCTTAGCTGAAGCTTTCTTT.

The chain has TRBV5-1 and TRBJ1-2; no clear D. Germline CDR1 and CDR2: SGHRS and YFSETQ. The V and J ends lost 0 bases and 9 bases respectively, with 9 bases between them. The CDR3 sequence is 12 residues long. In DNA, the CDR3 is TGCGCCAGCAGCTTGGATGGGAAGAGCTACACCTTC. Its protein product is CASSLDGKSYTF.

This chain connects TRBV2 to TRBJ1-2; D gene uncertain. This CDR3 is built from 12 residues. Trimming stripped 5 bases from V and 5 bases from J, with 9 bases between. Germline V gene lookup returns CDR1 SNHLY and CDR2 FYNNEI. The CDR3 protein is CASSSSAYGYTF. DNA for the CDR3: TGTGCCAGCAGTTCTTCCGCGTATGGCTACACCTTC.

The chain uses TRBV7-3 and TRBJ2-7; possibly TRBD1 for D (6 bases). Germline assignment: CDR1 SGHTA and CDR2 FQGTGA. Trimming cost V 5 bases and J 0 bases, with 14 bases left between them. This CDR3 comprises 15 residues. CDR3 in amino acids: CASSPRQGFSYEQYF. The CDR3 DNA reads TGTGCCAGCAGCCCCCGGCAGGGGTTCTCCTACGAGCAGTACTTC.

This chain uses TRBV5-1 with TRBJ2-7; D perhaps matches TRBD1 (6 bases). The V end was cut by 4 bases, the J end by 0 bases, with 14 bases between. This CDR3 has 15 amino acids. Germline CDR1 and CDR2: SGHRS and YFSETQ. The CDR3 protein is CASSATGLRSYEQYF. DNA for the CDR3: TGCGCCAGCAGCGCGACAGGTCTCCGCTCCTACGAGCAGTACTTC.

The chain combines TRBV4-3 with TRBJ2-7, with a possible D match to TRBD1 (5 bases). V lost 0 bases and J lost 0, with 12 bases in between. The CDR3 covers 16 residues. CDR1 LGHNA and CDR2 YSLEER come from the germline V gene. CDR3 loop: CASSQEQGAPSYEQYF. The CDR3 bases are TGCGCCAGCAGCCAAGAGCAGGGCGCCCCCTCCTACGAGCAGTACTTC.

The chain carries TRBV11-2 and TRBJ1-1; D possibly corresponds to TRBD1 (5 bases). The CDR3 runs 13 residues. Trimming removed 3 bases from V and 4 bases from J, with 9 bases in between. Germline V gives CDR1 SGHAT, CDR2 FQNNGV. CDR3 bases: TGTGCCAGCAGCTTTGGAGGGGTCACTGAAGCTTTCTTT. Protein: CASSFGGVTEAFF.

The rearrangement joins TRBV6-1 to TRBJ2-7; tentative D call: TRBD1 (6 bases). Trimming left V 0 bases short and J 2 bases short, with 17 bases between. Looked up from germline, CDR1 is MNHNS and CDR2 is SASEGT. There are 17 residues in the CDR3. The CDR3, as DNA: TGTGCCAGCAGTGAAGCGCTTCGGGGACATCTACCCTACGAGCAGTACTTC. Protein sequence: CASSEALRGHLPYEQYF.

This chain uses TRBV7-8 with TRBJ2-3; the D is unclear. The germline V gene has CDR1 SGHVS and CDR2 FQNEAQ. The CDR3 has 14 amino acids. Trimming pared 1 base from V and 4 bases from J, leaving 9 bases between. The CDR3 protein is CASSLGVTADTQYF. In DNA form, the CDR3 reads TGTGCCAGCAGCTTAGGGGTTACGGCAGATACGCAGTATTTT.

This chain's CDR3 is CASSHPPRGGPDTQYF. The CDR3, as DNA: TGCGCCAGCAGCCATCCCCCCAGGGGGGGTCCAGATACGCAGTATTTT. This chain links TRBV4-3 with TRBJ2-3; either TRBD1 or TRBD2 may supply D (7 bases each). The ends were cut back, 3 bases at V and 4 bases at J, with 17 bases in the middle. The germline CDR1 and CDR2 sequences are LGHNA and YSLEER. The CDR3 is 16 amino acids.

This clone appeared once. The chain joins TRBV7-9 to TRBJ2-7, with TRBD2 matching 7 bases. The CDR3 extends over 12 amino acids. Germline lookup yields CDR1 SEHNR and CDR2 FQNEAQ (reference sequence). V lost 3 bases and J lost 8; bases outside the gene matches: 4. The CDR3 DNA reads TGTGCCAGCAGCTTCCGGGGGGAGAAGCAGTACTTC. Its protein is CASSFRGEKQYF.

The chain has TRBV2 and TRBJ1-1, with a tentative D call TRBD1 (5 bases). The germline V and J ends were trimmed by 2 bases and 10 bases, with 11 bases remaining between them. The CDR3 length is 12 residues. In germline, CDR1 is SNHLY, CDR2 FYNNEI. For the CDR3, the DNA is TGTGCCAGCAGTGAAAGGGCGGGGGTAGCTTTCTTT. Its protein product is CASSERAGVAFF.